A single sample is the source of the 15 T cell receptor beta chains below, sequenced in a study of CD8+ T cells in alopecia areata. TCR sequencing used cDNA made by reverse transcription of extracted RNA. Sequencing was performed with immunoSEQ multiplex PCR; in TCRdb, only in-frame clones are kept and a portion is missing. In the table there are fewer than 40,000 clones, around half of which are singletons. For five patients taking part in the biomarker study, CD4+ cells were further sorted into CD25+CD127- cells. Material for sequencing was CD4+ Tregs sorted from blood. The receptor source for this set is a human donor with alopecia areata.

This clone was recorded once. The V gene is TRBV7-2, the J gene TRBJ2-3, with D hard to call. The germline V and J ends were trimmed by 2 bases and 5 bases, with 8 bases remaining between them. Germline CDR1 is SGHTA and CDR2 is FQGNSA. The CDR3 extends over 13 amino acids. The CDR3 here is CASSLSPRDTQYF. In nucleotides, the CDR3 is TGTGCCAGCAGCTTATCCCCCCGAGATACGCAGTATTTT. Full variable domain (outside the CDR3, taken from reference TRBV7-2 and TRBJ2-3): GAGVSQSPSNKVTEKGKDVELRCDPISGHTALYWYRQSLGQGLEFLIYFQGNSAPDKSGLPSDRFSAERTGGSVSTLTIQRTQQEDSAVYLCASSLSPRDTQYFGPGTRLTVL.

This chain connects TRBV2 to TRBJ1-5; D is undetermined. The CDR3 is 16 amino acids. V was trimmed by 4 bases and J by 1 base, leaving 14 bases between them. From germline, CDR1 is SNHLY and CDR2 FYNNEI. As DNA, the CDR3 is TGTGCCAGCAGTGGTCGCATCCTAGGGAGCAATCAGCCCCAGCATTTT. Translation: CASSGRILGSNQPQHF.

The chain carries TRBV4-1 and TRBJ2-7; no firm D call. CDR1 and CDR2 from the germline V gene are MGHRA and YSYEKL. The CDR3 has 16 amino acids. V lost 1 base and J 1 base, leaving 14 bases between the germline ends. CDR3 region: CASSQVPPTVSYEQYF. The CDR3 DNA reads TGCGCCAGCAGCCAAGTCCCCCCCACAGTTTCCTACGAGCAGTACTTC.

The chain has TRBV29-1 and TRBJ1-5; TRBD1 matches 11 bases. CDR1 SQVTM and CDR2 ANQGSEA come from the germline V gene. V was clipped by 4 bases and J by 6 bases; unmatched bases: 2. The length of the CDR3 is 13 residues. This CDR3 is CSVAGQGGQPQHF. The CDR3, as DNA: TGCAGCGTTGCGGGACAGGGGGGTCAGCCCCAGCATTTT.

This clone was seen only once. The chain carries TRBV4-3 and TRBJ1-6; possibly TRBD1 for D (5 bases). Germline loops: CDR1 LGHNA, CDR2 YSLEER. Trimming cost V 0 bases and J 0 bases, with 9 bases left between them. The CDR3 runs 17 residues. CDR3 sequence: CASSQDRASSYNSPLHF. The CDR3 coding sequence is TGCGCCAGCAGCCAAGACAGGGCCAGCTCCTATAATTCACCCCTCCACTTT.

This chain links TRBV15 with TRBJ2-7; D gene ambiguous. V was trimmed by 3 bases and J by 4 bases, leaving 10 bases between them. CDR3 length: 13 amino acids. Germline V gene data show CDR1 as LNHNV and CDR2 as YYDKDF (reference sequence). The CDR3, as DNA: TGTGCCACCAGCAGGGCTCCCTCTTACGAGCAGTACTTC. Amino acid sequence: CATSRAPSYEQYF.

The V and J genes are TRBV6-1 and TRBJ2-5; 10 positions agree with TRBD2. Trimming took 6 bases from V and 4 from J; bases not matched to a gene: 8. CDR3 length: 15 amino acids. CDR1 and CDR2 (germline): MNHNS, SASEGT. For the CDR3, the DNA is TGTGCCAGCAGCTCCGGGACTAGCGTTCGAGAGACCCAGTACTTC. This gives the protein CASSSGTSVRETQYF.

The gene calls are TRBV19 and TRBJ2-2; 7 bases agree with TRBD1. Per germline, CDR1 LNHDA and CDR2 SQIVND (reference sequence). Germline trimming cut 1 base from V and 6 bases from J; bases unmatched to any gene: 2. The CDR3 covers 14 residues. In nucleotides, the CDR3 is TGTGCCAGTAGTATAGCGACAGGGTCCGGGGAGCTGTTTTTT. Its translation is CASSIATGSGELFF.

V usage is TRBV7-2 and J usage is TRBJ2-7; TRBD2 matches 7 bases. The CDR3 covers 14 residues. In germline, CDR1 is SGHTA, CDR2 FQGNSA. V lost 5 bases and J lost 6; bases outside the gene matches: 10. CDR3 sequence (DNA): TGTGCCAGCAGCCTAGAGGCGGGAGCTGGCGAGCAGTACTTC. Protein product: CASSLEAGAGEQYF. Full variable domain (remainder filled in from reference TRBV7-2 and TRBJ2-7): GAGVSQSPSNKVTEKGKDVELRCDPISGHTALYWYRQSLGQGLEFLIYFQGNSAPDKSGLPSDRFSAERTGGSVSTLTIQRTQQEDSAVYLCASSLEAGAGEQYFGPGTRLTVT.

The rearrangement links TRBV5-6 to TRBJ1-4; D may be TRBD1 (6 bases). V lost 1 base, J lost 6 bases, and 19 bases lay in between. The CDR3 has 17 residues. The germline V gene has CDR1 SGHDT and CDR2 YYEEEE. Written as DNA, the CDR3 is TGTGCCAGCAGCTTGAGCGGACCCGGGACACACTATGAAAAACTGTTTTTT. Translating gives CASSLSGPGTHYEKLFF.

This sequence joins TRBV10-1 and TRBJ2-7; D remains ambiguous. CDR1 is WNHNN, CDR2 SYGVQD, per germline (reference sequence). The germline V and J ends were trimmed by 0 bases and 4 bases, with 13 bases remaining between them. The CDR3 totals 15 residues. This chain's CDR3 is CASSESGRQPYEQYF. The CDR3 nucleotides read TGCGCCAGCAGTGAGTCTGGCCGCCAACCGTACGAGCAGTACTTC.

This clone was seen only a few times. This chain uses TRBV28 with TRBJ2-1, with unresolved D. The CDR3 consists of 14 residues. The V gene lost 0 bases and the J gene lost 8 bases, with 11 bases spanning the gap. CDR1 and CDR2 (germline): MDHEN, SYDVKM. The CDR3 loop is CASSLWQVSDEQFF. For the CDR3, the DNA is TGTGCCAGCAGTTTATGGCAGGTCTCGGATGAGCAGTTCTTC.

V usage is TRBV2 and J usage is TRBJ2-1; D could derive from TRBD1 or TRBD2 (5 bases each). Germline V CDR1 and CDR2: SNHLY, FYNNEI. V lost 8 bases, J lost 0 bases, and 11 bases lay in between. The CDR3 is 14 residues long. The CDR3 sequence: CASGTIRSYNEQFF. The CDR3 DNA is TGTGCCAGCGGGACGATCCGCTCCTACAATGAGCAGTTCTTC. Based on the CDR3 plus reference TRBV2 and TRBJ2-1, the full variable domain is EPEVTQTPSHQVTQMGQEVILRCVPISNHLYFYWYRQILGQKVEFLVSFYNNEISEKSEIFDDQFSVERPDGSNFTLKIRSTKLEDSAMYFCASGTIRSYNEQFFGPGTRLTVL.

This chain joins TRBV4-1 and TRBJ2-1, with D tentatively TRBD2 (7 bases). Germline CDR1 and CDR2: MGHRA and YSYEKL. The CDR3 spans 18 residues. The ends were cut back, 1 base at V and 9 bases at J, with 25 bases in the middle. The CDR3 protein is CASSQVSRGGSGGGEQFF. CDR3 sequence (DNA): TGCGCCAGCAGCCAAGTCTCCAGGGGCGGGAGCGGCGGTGGTGAGCAGTTCTTC.

This sequence joins TRBV2 and TRBJ1-1; D may be TRBD1 (5 bases). V lost 4 bases and J lost 7, with 10 bases in between. Germline loops: CDR1 SNHLY, CDR2 FYNNEI. The CDR3 consists of 12 residues. DNA for the CDR3: TGTGCCAGCAGTGGGGACCCGGATGAAGCTTTCTTT. It specifies CASSGDPDEAFF.